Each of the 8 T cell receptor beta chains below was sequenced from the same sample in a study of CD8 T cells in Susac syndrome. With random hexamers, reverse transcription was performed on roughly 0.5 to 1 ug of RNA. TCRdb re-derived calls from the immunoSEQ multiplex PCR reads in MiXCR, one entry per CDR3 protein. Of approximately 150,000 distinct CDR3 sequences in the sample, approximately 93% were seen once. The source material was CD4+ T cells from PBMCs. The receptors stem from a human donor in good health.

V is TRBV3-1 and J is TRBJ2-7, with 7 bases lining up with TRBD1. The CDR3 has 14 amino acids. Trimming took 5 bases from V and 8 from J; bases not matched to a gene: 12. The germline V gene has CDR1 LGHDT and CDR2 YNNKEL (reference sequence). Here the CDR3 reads CASSARQGSRQQYF. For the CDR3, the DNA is TGTGCCAGCAGCGCCCGACAGGGATCCCGCCAGCAGTACTTC.

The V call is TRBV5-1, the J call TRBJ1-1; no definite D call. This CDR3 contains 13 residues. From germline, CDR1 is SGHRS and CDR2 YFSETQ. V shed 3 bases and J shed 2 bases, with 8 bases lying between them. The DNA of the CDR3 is TGCGCCAGCAGCTCCACTTACAACACTGAAGCTTTCTTT. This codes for CASSSTYNTEAFF.

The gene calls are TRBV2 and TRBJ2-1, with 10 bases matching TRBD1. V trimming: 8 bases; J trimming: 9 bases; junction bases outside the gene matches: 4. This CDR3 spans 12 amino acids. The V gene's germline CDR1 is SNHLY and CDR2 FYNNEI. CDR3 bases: TGTGCCAGCTGGGGACAGGGGACTGAGCAGTTCTTC. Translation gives CASWGQGTEQFF.

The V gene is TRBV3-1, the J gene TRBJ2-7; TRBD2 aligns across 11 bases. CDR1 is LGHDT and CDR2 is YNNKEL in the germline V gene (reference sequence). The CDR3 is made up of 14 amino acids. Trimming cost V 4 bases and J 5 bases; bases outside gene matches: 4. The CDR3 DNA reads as TGTGCCAGCAGCCTTAGCGGGAGGGGACACGAGCAGTACTTC. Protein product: CASSLSGRGHEQYF.

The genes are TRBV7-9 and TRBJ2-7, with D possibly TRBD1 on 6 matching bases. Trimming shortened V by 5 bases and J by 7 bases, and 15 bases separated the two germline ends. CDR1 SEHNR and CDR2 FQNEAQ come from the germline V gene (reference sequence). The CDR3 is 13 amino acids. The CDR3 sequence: CASSPGTLREQYF. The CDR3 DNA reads TGTGCCAGCAGCCCGGGGACATTGAGGGAGCAGTACTTC.

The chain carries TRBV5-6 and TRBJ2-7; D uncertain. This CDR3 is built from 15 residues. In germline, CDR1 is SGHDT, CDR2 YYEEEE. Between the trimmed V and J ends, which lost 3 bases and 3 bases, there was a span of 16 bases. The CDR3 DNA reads TGTGCCAGCAGCTCCGTGGGTCCCCGCTACTACGAGCAGTACTTC. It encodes CASSSVGPRYYEQYF.

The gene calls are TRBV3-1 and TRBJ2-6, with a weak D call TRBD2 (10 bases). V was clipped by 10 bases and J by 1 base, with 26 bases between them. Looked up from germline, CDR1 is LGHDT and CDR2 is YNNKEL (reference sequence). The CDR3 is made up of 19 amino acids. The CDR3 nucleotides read TGTGCCATCCAGGATACTAGCGGGACAGGGTGGTCTGGGGCCAACGTCCTGACTTTC. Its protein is CAIQDTSGTGWSGANVLTF.

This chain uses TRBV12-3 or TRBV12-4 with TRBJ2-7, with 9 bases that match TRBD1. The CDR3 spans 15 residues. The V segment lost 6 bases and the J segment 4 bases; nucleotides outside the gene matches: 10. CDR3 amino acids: CASSPPQGALYEQYF. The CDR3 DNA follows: TGTGCCAGCAGCCCACCACAGGGGGCGTTATACGAGCAGTACTTC.